The 31 T cell receptor beta chains reported below all come from one sample, sequenced in a study of shared clonotypes between healthy human individuals. The assay was immunoSEQ multiplex PCR, and TCRdb's table has in-frame clones only and misses some. The sample contains about 2 million clones, 95% of which appear only once. Source material: naive CD4+ T cells sorted from blood. The subset is: CD45RA+ positively selected. These receptors came from a young man in good health.

The chain combines TRBV28 with TRBJ2-3; no reliable D call. Trimming took 5 bases from V and 2 from J, leaving 14 bases between them. The CDR3 length is 15 residues. CDR1 MDHEN and CDR2 SYDVKM come from the germline V gene. CDR3 DNA: TGTGCCAGCAGTGGTGATTGGATTAACACAGATACGCAGTATTTT. It codes for CASSGDWINTDTQYF.

The V call is TRBV9, the J call TRBJ1-3, with a tentative D call TRBD1 (5 bases). The CDR3 consists of 15 residues. The germline V and J ends were trimmed by 0 bases and 4 bases, with 11 bases remaining between them. Germline V gene data show CDR1 as SGDLS and CDR2 as YYNGEE. CDR3 nucleotide sequence: TGTGCCAGCAGCGTAGAAGGGGCTGCGGGAAACACCATATATTTT. This encodes CASSVEGAAGNTIYF.

A single count supports this clone. The chain carries TRBV30 and TRBJ1-6; D is uncertain. CDR1 is GTSNPN, CDR2 SVGIG, per germline (reference sequence). V was trimmed by 8 bases and J by 0 bases, leaving 11 bases between them. The CDR3 contains 14 residues. CDR3 bases: TGTGCCCACGGGCAGAGCTCCTATAATTCACCCCTCCACTTT. This codes for CAHGQSSYNSPLHF.

As concerns this clone: In the same sample, other DNA sequences code for this CDR3. The gene calls are TRBV5-1 and TRBJ2-5, with no clear D. Germline CDR1 and CDR2: SGHRS and YFSETQ. V shed 0 bases and J shed 5 bases, with 8 bases lying between them. CDR3 length equals 13 residues. The CDR3 protein is CASSLGGSETQYF. The CDR3 DNA follows: TGCGCCAGCAGCTTGGGGGGTTCGGAGACCCAGTACTTC.

The count of this clone is one. This chain uses TRBV5-1 with TRBJ2-1; D possibly uses TRBD1 or TRBD2 (6 bases each). The germline V gene has CDR1 SGHRS and CDR2 YFSETQ. The CDR3 runs to 15 residues. Trimming pared 1 base from V and 4 bases from J, leaving 12 bases between. The CDR3, as DNA: TGCGCCAGCAGCTTGCTGGGGGGCAGGTACAATGAGCAGTTCTTC. It is translated as CASSLLGGRYNEQFF.

This CDR3 is CASSYGGQGLGQPQHF. The DNA of the CDR3 is TGTGCCAGCAGTTACGGAGGACAGGGGCTTGGTCAGCCCCAGCATTTT. The chain joins TRBV6-5 to TRBJ1-5; 9 nucleotides align to TRBD1. The trim removed 2 bases at V and 6 bases at J, leaving 8 bases unmatched. Germline values: CDR1 MNHEY, CDR2 SVGAGI. The length of the CDR3 is 16 residues.

The chain is built from TRBV6-1 and TRBJ1-1; D is possibly TRBD1 (6 bases). Per the germline V gene, CDR1 is MNHNS and CDR2 is SASEGT. Between the trimmed V and J ends, which lost 8 bases and 6 bases, there was a span of 19 bases. CDR3 length: 14 residues. The CDR3 spells CASVEITGSAEAFF. Here the CDR3 DNA reads TGTGCCAGCGTCGAGATAACAGGGAGCGCTGAAGCTTTCTTT.

Concerning this clone itself: Mismatch with germline at one junction end may stem from a read error. This chain uses TRBV5-1 with TRBJ2-7, with TRBD2 as a possible D gene (6 bases). In germline, CDR1 is SGHRS, CDR2 YFSETQ. The CDR3 covers 15 residues. The CDR3 nucleotides read TGCGCCAGCAGTTTGGGACTCCTAGCACCCTACGAGCAGTACTTC. Encoded protein: CASSLGLLAPYEQYF.

A word on this clone: This sample includes further DNA sequences coding for the same CDR3. The CDR3 nucleotides are TGTGCCAGCAGCGTAGCGGGGCGGAACACTGAAGCTTTCTTT. As protein: CASSVAGRNTEAFF. The V and J genes are TRBV9 and TRBJ1-1, with D possibly being TRBD1 (5 bases). Germline CDR1 and CDR2: SGDLS and YYNGEE. Trimming stripped 0 bases from V and 1 base from J, with 7 bases between. This CDR3 spans 14 amino acids. Together with reference TRBV9 and TRBJ1-1, the CDR3 gives the full variable domain: DSGVTQTPKHLITATGQRVTLRCSPRSGDLSVYWYQQSLDQGLQFLIQYYNGEERAKGNILERFSAQQFPDLHSELNLSSLELGDSALYFCASSVAGRNTEAFFGQGTRLTVV.

Ten or more counts support this clone. The V call is TRBV2, the J call TRBJ2-5; D ambiguous. Between the trimmed V and J ends, which lost 3 bases and 9 bases, there was a span of 14 bases. CDR1 is SNHLY, CDR2 FYNNEI, per germline. The CDR3 is 13 residues long. DNA of the CDR3: TGTGCCAGCAGTGATACGCTCCCGATACCCCAGTACTTC. It is translated as CASSDTLPIPQYF.

As regards this clone: Distinct nucleotide sequences in the sample also encode this CDR3. The CDR3 DNA sequence: TGTGCCAGCTCACCCGGGAGTAGCAATCAGCCCCAGCATTTT. Its protein is CASSPGSSNQPQHF. The V call is TRBV18, the J call TRBJ1-5; the D is unclear. Trimming took off 3 bases at V and 0 bases at J, with 6 bases between the two ends. Per germline, CDR1 KGHSH and CDR2 LQKENI. The CDR3 loop spans 14 amino acids.

A note on this clone: The junction differs from germline at one of its ends, possibly a read error. Other DNA sequences of this sample code for an identical CDR3. The gene calls are TRBV7-7 and TRBJ2-5; TRBD2 aligns across 12 bases. CDR1 is SSHAT, CDR2 FNYEAQ, per germline (reference sequence). The CDR3 contains 14 residues. The CDR3 DNA reads as TGTGCTAGCAGCTCAGGACTAGCGGGGGAGACCCAGTACTTC. Protein sequence: CASSSGLAGETQYF. The complete variable domain, with remaining parts taken from reference TRBV7-7 and TRBJ2-5, reads GAGVSQSPRYKVTKRGQDVTLRCDPISSHATLYWYQQALGQGPEFLTYFNYEAQPDKSGLPSDRFSAERPEGSISTLTIQRTEQRDSAMYRCASSSGLAGETQYFGPGTRLLVL.

The genes are TRBV10-3 and TRBJ1-1; D unclear. CDR1 is ENHRY, CDR2 SYGVKD, per germline. The V gene lost 6 bases and the J gene lost 5 bases, with 16 bases spanning the gap. The CDR3 has 14 residues. CDR3 coding DNA: TGTGCCATCAGGGGAGGCCTCACCCTTACTGAAGCTTTCTTT. Protein: CAIRGGLTLTEAFF.

As regards this clone: This same CDR3 is encoded by further DNA sequences in the sample. This sequence joins TRBV18 and TRBJ1-2; weak D call: TRBD1 (6 bases). CDR1 KGHSH and CDR2 LQKENI come from the germline V gene. This CDR3 region has 14 residues. The V end was cut by 3 bases, the J end by 3 bases, with 11 bases between. In nucleotides, the CDR3 is TGTGCCAGCTCACCGAATACAGGGCACTATGGCTACACCTTC. Protein: CASSPNTGHYGYTF. The variable domain in full, with the rest retrieved from reference TRBV18 and TRBJ1-2, is NAGVMQNPRHLVRRRGQEARLRCSPMKGHSHVYWYRQLPEEGLKFMVYLQKENIIDESGMPKERFSAEFPKEGPSILRIQQVVRGDSAAYFCASSPNTGHYGYTFGSGTRLTVV.

J is TRBJ2-2 and V is TRBV10-1; 12 bases match TRBD2. Germline CDR1 reads WNHNN; CDR2 reads SYGVQD (reference sequence). The CDR3 consists of 14 residues. With 6 bases clipped from V and 8 bases from J, the junction kept 4 bases outside the gene matches. The CDR3 region is CASSLAGGTGELFF. For the CDR3, the DNA is TGCGCCAGCAGCCTAGCGGGAGGGACTGGGGAGCTGTTTTTT.

In regard to this clone: The junction departs from the called germline gene at one end, perhaps through a read error. The rearrangement links TRBV7-7 to TRBJ2-6; no clear D gene. Per the germline V gene, CDR1 is SSHAT and CDR2 is FNYEAQ (reference sequence). The CDR3 runs 14 residues. The CDR3: CASSPQTGANVLTF. The CDR3 bases are TGTGCTAGCAGCCCACAGACTGGGGCCAACGTCCTGACTTTC.

The chain carries TRBV9 and TRBJ2-7, with TRBD1 as a possible D gene (5 bases). Germline V gene sequence: CDR1 SGDLS, CDR2 YYNGEE. V lost 0 bases, J lost 5 bases, and 12 bases lay in between. This CDR3 contains 14 residues. CDR3 protein: CASSVDPRVDEQYF. CDR3 sequence (DNA): TGTGCCAGCAGCGTAGATCCCAGGGTGGACGAGCAGTACTTC.

V and J are TRBV7-2 and TRBJ1-4, with a possible D match to TRBD1 (5 bases). The V end was cut by 4 bases, the J end by 3 bases, with 12 bases between. The V gene's germline CDR1 is SGHTA and CDR2 FQGNSA. The CDR3 is 15 residues long. DNA of the CDR3: TGTGCCAGCAGCTCCAGGGTGTCACCTAATGAAAAACTGTTTTTT. Its protein product is CASSSRVSPNEKLFF.

The V call is TRBV14, the J call TRBJ2-7; tentative D call: TRBD1 (6 bases). V dropped 6 bases and J dropped 5 bases, with 11 bases sitting between them. This CDR3 comprises 12 residues. The germline V gene has CDR1 SGHDN and CDR2 FVKESK. This CDR3 is CASSRQGNEQYF. The CDR3 nucleotides read TGTGCCAGCAGTAGGCAGGGGAACGAGCAGTACTTC.

The chain combines TRBV10-3 with TRBJ1-3; D remains ambiguous. V shed 0 bases and J shed 2 bases, with 11 bases lying between them. The CDR3 has 16 residues. Looked up from germline, CDR1 is ENHRY and CDR2 is SYGVKD. The CDR3 is CAISESGPPTGNTIYF. CDR3 nucleotide sequence: TGTGCCATCAGTGAGTCGGGCCCTCCCACTGGAAACACCATATATTTT.

Concerning this clone: The identical CDR3 is also encoded by other nucleotide sequences in the sample. V and J are TRBV6-5 and TRBJ2-5; TRBD1 agrees at 7 bases. The CDR3 is 13 residues long. V shed 2 bases and J 4 bases; nucleotides not matched to a gene: 1. The germline gives CDR1 MNHEY, CDR2 SVGAGI. DNA for the CDR3: TGTGCCAGCAGTTACGCAGGGGGAGAGACCCAGTACTTC. Translation: CASSYAGGETQYF.

V is TRBV29-1 and J is TRBJ2-5; D perhaps matches TRBD2 (6 bases). The CDR3 totals 13 residues. Deletions cut 6 bases from V and 7 bases from J, with 18 bases between. Germline CDR1 and CDR2: SQVTM and ANQGSEA. The CDR3 DNA sequence: TGCAGCGTAGACATAAACCACGGGGGGACCCAGTACTTC. Its protein is CSVDINHGGTQYF.

For this clone: Within the sample, other DNA sequences also encode this same CDR3. The rearrangement links TRBV5-1 to TRBJ2-5; 12 nucleotides agree with TRBD2. The germline V gene has CDR1 SGHRS and CDR2 YFSETQ. The ends lost 0 bases at V and 1 base at J; junction bases unmatched: 7. The CDR3 runs to 18 residues. The CDR3 DNA sequence: TGCGCCAGCAGCTTGGGGCGGACTAGCGGGGAGATCCAAGAGACCCAGTACTTC. This codes for CASSLGRTSGEIQETQYF.

The chain couples TRBV12-5 to TRBJ2-2; maybe TRBD1 (8 bases). Trimming took 1 base from V and 7 from J, leaving 19 bases between them. The CDR3 is made up of 17 amino acids. The V gene's germline CDR1 is LGHNT and CDR2 FRNRAP. The CDR3 DNA reads as TGTGCTAGTGGTTTGGGATGGACAGGGAGGGACATCGGGGAGCTGTTTTTT. Protein product: CASGLGWTGRDIGELFF.

Only one count was recorded for this clone. The chain joins TRBV5-4 to TRBJ2-1; D might be TRBD2 (5 bases). This CDR3 is built from 12 residues. Germline loops: CDR1 SGHNT, CDR2 YYREEE (reference sequence). V lost 4 bases and J lost 7, with 9 bases in between. This CDR3 is CASSPSWNEQFF. The CDR3 DNA reads as TGTGCCAGCAGCCCTAGCTGGAATGAGCAGTTCTTC. Supplemented by reference TRBV5-4 and TRBJ2-1, the full variable domain reads ETGVTQSPTHLIKTRGQQVTLRCSSQSGHNTVSWYQQALGQGPQFIFQYYREEENGRGNFPPRFSGLQFPNYSSELNVNALELDDSALYLCASSPSWNEQFFGPGTRLTVL.

The chain is built from TRBV2 and TRBJ1-5, with TRBD1 matching 9 bases. The CDR3 contains 16 residues. J was trimmed by 3 bases and V by 6 bases; bases with no gene match: 9. Germline CDR1 SNHLY, CDR2 FYNNEI. The CDR3 coding sequence is TGTGCCAGCAGCCTCACAGGGGGCAGTTACAATCAGCCCCAGCATTTT. It is translated as CASSLTGGSYNQPQHF. Combining the CDR3 with reference TRBV2 and TRBJ1-5 gives the whole variable domain EPEVTQTPSHQVTQMGQEVILRCVPISNHLYFYWYRQILGQKVEFLVSFYNNEISEKSEIFDDQFSVERPDGSNFTLKIRSTKLEDSAMYFCASSLTGGSYNQPQHFGDGTRLSIL.

This clone was counted once. Other DNA sequences in this sample translate to the same CDR3. The CDR3 sequence is CASRGQYEQYF. CDR3 DNA sequence: TGTGCCAGCAGGGGGCAATACGAGCAGTACTTC. The V and J genes are TRBV6-5 and TRBJ2-7; D may be TRBD1 (5 bases). The CDR3 runs to 11 residues. V shed 6 bases and J shed 4 bases, with 7 bases lying between them. The germline V gene has CDR1 MNHEY and CDR2 SVGAGI.

The rearrangement uses TRBV4-1 and TRBJ1-5; D gene ambiguous. Germline lookup yields CDR1 MGHRA and CDR2 YSYEKL. Trimming shortened V by 0 bases and J by 3 bases, and 9 bases separated the two germline ends. The CDR3 runs to 15 residues. Here the CDR3 reads CASSQEWPSNQPQHF. The CDR3 DNA follows: TGCGCCAGCAGCCAAGAATGGCCTTCCAATCAGCCCCAGCATTTT.

V gene TRBV6-6 combines with J gene TRBJ1-2; D gene uncertain. Germline CDR1 MNHNY, CDR2 SVGAGI (reference sequence). CDR3 length: 15 residues. V lost 2 bases and J lost 4, with 14 bases in between. CDR3 sequence (DNA): TGTGCCAGCAGTTACCCCCGGGCCACTTTCTATGGCTACACCTTC. This translates into CASSYPRATFYGYTF.

The chain carries TRBV5-5 and TRBJ1-4; possible D gene TRBD1, 5 bases. Germline loops: CDR1 SGHKS, CDR2 YYEKEE (reference sequence). The CDR3 spans 18 residues. V lost 1 base, J lost 0 bases, and 16 bases lay in between. Here the CDR3 reads CASSLYSGGGSTNEKLFF. CDR3 in DNA: TGTGCCAGCAGCTTGTATTCGGGGGGAGGATCAACTAATGAAAAACTGTTTTTT.

Concerning this clone itself: Other DNA sequences in this specimen translate into the identical CDR3. The chain's CDR3 is CASSLGQTIYEQYF. CDR3 nucleotide sequence: TGTGCCAGCAGCTTGGGACAGACCATTTACGAGCAGTACTTC. The V and J genes are TRBV7-8 and TRBJ2-7; TRBD1 agrees at 7 bases. CDR1 and CDR2 from the germline V gene are SGHVS and FQNEAQ. Trimming at V came to 3 bases and at J to 4 bases, leaving 6 bases not matched to a gene. The CDR3 runs 14 residues.